This TCR beta chain was recorded in a study of blood T cell repertoires in COVID-19. Study-wide background: Acute and convalescent COVID-19 specimens originated in the United States, Italy and Spain. PBMCs, B-cell-depleted T cells, or T cells were the source of the cDNA or gDNA that made up the material.

CDR1 LGHDT and CDR2 YNNKEL come from the germline V gene (reference sequence). The V gene lost 5 bases and the J gene lost 8 bases, with 19 bases spanning the gap. CDR3 length: 15 residues. Original methodology: Scientists estimated how many nucleated cells there were by amplifying reference gene primers. TCRdb's table, derived via immunoSEQ multiplex PCR, lists solely in-frame clones and lacks some. That table furnishes V, J and clone size, whereas the DNA furnished D and trimming. Among over 50,000 clones, approximately 80% were seen once, and the ten largest hold about 5.3%. This receptor was taken from a man between 65 and 79 years old with acute or convalescent COVID-19. The source material was peripheral blood. The chain joins TRBV3-1 (or the pseudogene TRBV3-2) to TRBJ2-4; D is possibly TRBD2 (5 bases). CDR3 region: CASSKSDGWGDIQYF. In nucleotides, the CDR3 is TGTGCCAGCAGCAAAAGTGACGGTTGGGGAGACATTCAGTACTTC.